This T cell receptor beta chain was found in a study of T cell repertoires in cytomegalovirus infection. Study information: Newly reported HLA-C-restricted and thoroughly characterized HLA-B-restricted CMV epitopes were employed. Public TCR beta signatures indicated both CMV infection and matching HLA type.

This CDR3 is 13 amino acids long. V gave up 3 bases and J gave up 3 bases; unmatched junction bases: 0. Germline CDR1 SGHTA, CDR2 FQGNSA. In TCRdb, the reads were re-called with MiXCR into one record per CDR3 protein. The data hold more than 300,000 distinct CDR3 sequences, with approximately 30% observed a single time. This clonotype was seen repeatedly, ten times or more. The antigen remains unidentified. Study-wide findings and caveats: Identification of carriers of CMV plus the relevant HLA was achieved through cumulative public TCR beta family frequency. Dominant in the ex vivo response were TCR beta clonotypes restricted by HLA-C and specific for CMV.

The clonotype originates from a human donor in good health (CMV status not recorded). Some clones in this sample may be carry-over from other donors' samples. The source was cultured PBMCs, collected from culture after CMV antigen stimulation. The J gene is TRBJ2-7, the V gene TRBV7-2; 9 nucleotides line up with TRBD1. The CDR3 region is CASSLDRGYEQYF. In nucleotides, the CDR3 is TGTGCCAGCAGCTTGGACAGGGGCTACGAGCAGTACTTC.